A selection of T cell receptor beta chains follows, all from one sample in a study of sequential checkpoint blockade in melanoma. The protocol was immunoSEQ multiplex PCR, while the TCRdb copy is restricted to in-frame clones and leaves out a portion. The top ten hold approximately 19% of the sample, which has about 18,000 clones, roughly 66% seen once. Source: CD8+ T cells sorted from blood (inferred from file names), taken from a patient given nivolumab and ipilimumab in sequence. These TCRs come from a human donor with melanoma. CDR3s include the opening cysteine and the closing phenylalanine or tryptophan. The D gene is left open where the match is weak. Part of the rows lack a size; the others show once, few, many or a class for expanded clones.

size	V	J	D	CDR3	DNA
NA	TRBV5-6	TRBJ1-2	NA	CASSLDRTNYGYTF	TGTGCCAGCAGCTTGGACAGAACTAACTATGGCTACACCTTC
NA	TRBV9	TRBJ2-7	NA	CASSVEGSGPSYEQYF	TGTGCCAGCAGCGTAGAGGGGTCAGGGCCCTCCTACGAGCAGTACTTC
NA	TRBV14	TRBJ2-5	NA	CASSRVRLQETQYF	TGTGCCAGCAGCCGTGTGCGGCTCCAAGAGACCCAGTACTTC
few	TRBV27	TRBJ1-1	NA	CASSLYYGTPNTEAFF	TGTGCCAGCAGTTTATACTACGGGACACCGAACACTGAAGCTTTCTTT
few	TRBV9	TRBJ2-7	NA	CASSGGGRPSSYEQYF	TGTGCCAGCAGCGGCGGGGGCCGCCCCAGCTCCTACGAGCAGTACTTC
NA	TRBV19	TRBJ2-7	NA	CASRSGESYEQYF	TGTGCCAGTAGGTCGGGGGAGTCCTACGAGCAGTACTTC
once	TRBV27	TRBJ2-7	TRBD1	CASSYAGGYEQYF	TGTGCCAGCAGTTACGCAGGGGGTTACGAGCAGTACTTC
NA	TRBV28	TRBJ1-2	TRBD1	CASSEGQGSSNYGYTF	TGTGCCAGCAGCGAGGGACAGGGGTCTTCTAACTATGGCTACACCTTC
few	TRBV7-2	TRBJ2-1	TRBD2	CASSLDGGSYNEQFF	TGTGCCAGCAGCTTAGACGGGGGGTCCTACAATGAGCAGTTCTTC
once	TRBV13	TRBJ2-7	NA	CASSPQGASYEQYF	TGCGCCAGCAGCCCCCAAGGGGCCAGCTACGAGCAGTACTTC
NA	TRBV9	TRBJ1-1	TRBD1	CASGGRDRGLGAFF	TGTGCCAGCGGAGGGCGGGACAGGGGGCTCGGAGCTTTCTTT
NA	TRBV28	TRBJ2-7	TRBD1	CASSLTGVGGYEQYF	TGTGCCAGCAGCTTGACAGGGGTGGGTGGTTACGAGCAGTACTTC
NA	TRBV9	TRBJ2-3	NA	CASSEAGDLDTQYF	TGTGCCAGCAGCGAGGCGGGTGACTTAGATACGCAGTATTTT
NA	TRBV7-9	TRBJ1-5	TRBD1	CASSLTGDTNQPQHF	TGTGCCAGCAGCTTAACAGGGGACACCAATCAGCCCCAGCATTTT
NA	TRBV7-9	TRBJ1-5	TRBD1	CASSDVTGGGQPQHF	TGTGCCAGCAGCGACGTGACAGGGGGCGGTCAGCCCCAGCATTTT
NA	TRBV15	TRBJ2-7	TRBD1	CATSRDLPRDRGRREQYF	TGTGCCACCAGCAGAGATCTACCCAGGGACAGGGGGCGTCGCGAGCAGTACTTC
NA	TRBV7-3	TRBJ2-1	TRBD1	CASSLLGGAHNEQFF	TGTGCCAGCAGCTTACTAGGGGGCGCCCACAATGAGCAGTTCTTC
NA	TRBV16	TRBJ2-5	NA	CASSQSRETQYF	TGTGCCAGCAGCCAATCCAGGGAGACCCAGTACTTC
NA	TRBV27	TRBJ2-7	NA	CASSRRTTAPHEQYF	TGTGCCAGCAGCAGAAGAACGACAGCCCCCCACGAGCAGTACTTC
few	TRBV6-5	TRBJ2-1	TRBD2	CASSSLAGEGNEQFF	TGTGCCAGCAGTTCTCTAGCGGGGGAGGGGAATGAGCAGTTCTTC
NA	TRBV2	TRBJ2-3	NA	CASSEALRGRSTDTQYF	TGTGCCAGCAGTGAAGCGCTTAGAGGCAGAAGCACAGATACGCAGTATTTT
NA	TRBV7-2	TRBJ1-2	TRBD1	CASSSGQGVYGYTF	TGTGCCAGCAGCTCAGGACAGGGGGTCTATGGCTACACCTTC
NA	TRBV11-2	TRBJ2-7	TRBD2	CASSLAPGGPDEQYF	TGTGCCAGCAGCTTAGCACCGGGAGGGCCTGACGAGCAGTACTTC
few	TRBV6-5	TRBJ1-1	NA	CAISPGGDSRTEAFF	TGTGCCATCAGCCCGGGGGGGGACTCACGCACTGAAGCTTTCTTT
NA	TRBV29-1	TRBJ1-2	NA	CSAREIDFYYGYTF	TGCAGCGCCAGAGAGATAGACTTTTACTATGGCTACACCTTC
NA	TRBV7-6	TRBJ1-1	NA	CASSLAPGMNTEAFF	TGTGCCAGCAGCTTAGCGCCCGGGATGAACACTGAAGCTTTCTTT
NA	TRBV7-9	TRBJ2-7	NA	CASTSKWGTYEQYF	TGTGCCAGCACTAGCAAGTGGGGAACCTACGAGCAGTACTTC
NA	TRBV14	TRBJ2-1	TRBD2	CASSQGLAADEQFF	TGTGCCAGCAGCCAGGGACTAGCGGCAGATGAGCAGTTCTTC
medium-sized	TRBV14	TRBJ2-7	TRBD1	CASSLRDSYEQYF	TGTGCCAGCAGCCTCCGGGACAGCTACGAGCAGTACTTC
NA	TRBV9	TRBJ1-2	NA	CASSPSRGSNYGYTF	TGTGCCAGCAGCCCCTCACGGGGGAGTAACTATGGCTACACCTTC
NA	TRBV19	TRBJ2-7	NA	CASSIAGDYEQYF	TGTGCCAGTAGTATAGCGGGAGACTACGAGCAGTACTTC
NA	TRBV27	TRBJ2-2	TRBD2	CASSLLGTSGIGELFF	TGTGCCAGCAGTTTGTTGGGGACTAGCGGAATCGGGGAGCTGTTTTTT
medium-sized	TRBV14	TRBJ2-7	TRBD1	CASSQRDRTYEQYF	TGTGCCAGCAGCCAGAGGGACAGGACATACGAGCAGTACTTC
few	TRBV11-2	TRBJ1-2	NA	CASSLISNYGYTF	TGTGCCAGCAGCTTAATCTCTAACTATGGCTACACCTTC
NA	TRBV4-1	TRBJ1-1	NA	CASSQDRGINTEAFF	TGCGCCAGCAGCCAAGATCGGGGGATTAACACTGAAGCTTTCTTT
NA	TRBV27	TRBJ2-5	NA	CASSANRDSRESQYF	TGTGCCAGCAGTGCTAACCGGGACTCGCGTGAGTCCCAGTACTTC
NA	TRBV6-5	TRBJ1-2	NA	CASSYFQDGRPFF	TGTGCCAGCAGTTACTTCCAGGATGGTCGACCCTTCTTC
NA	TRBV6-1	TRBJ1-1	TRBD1	CAGSGQRDTEAFF	TGCGCCGGATCGGGACAGAGGGACACTGAAGCTTTCTTT
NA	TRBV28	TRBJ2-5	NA	CASSSPIDRSETQYF	TGTGCCAGCAGTTCCCCGATAGACAGGTCTGAGACCCAGTACTTC
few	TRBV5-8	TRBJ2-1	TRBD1	CASWPGQGHNEQFF	TGTGCCAGCTGGCCGGGACAGGGACACAATGAGCAGTTCTTC
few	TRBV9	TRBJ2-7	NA	CASSARAGRQYEQYF	TGTGCCAGCAGCGCCAGAGCCGGGAGACAGTACGAGCAGTACTTC
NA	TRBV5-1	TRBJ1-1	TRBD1	CASSWTGGEAFF	TGCGCCAGCAGCTGGACAGGGGGTGAAGCTTTCTTT
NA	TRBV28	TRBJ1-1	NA	CASSQWGGLNTEAFF	TGTGCCAGCAGTCAGTGGGGGGGCTTGAACACTGAAGCTTTCTTT
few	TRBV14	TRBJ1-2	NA	CASSQDLPSSYGYTF	TGTGCCAGCAGCCAAGATCTCCCCTCCAGCTATGGCTACACCTTC
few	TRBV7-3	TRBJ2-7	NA	CASSLFPGLRSSYEQYF	TGTGCCAGCAGCTTATTCCCGGGACTCAGGAGCTCCTACGAGCAGTACTTC
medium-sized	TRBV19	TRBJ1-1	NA	CASSRGGNTEAFF	TGTGCCAGTAGTCGGGGGGGTAACACTGAAGCTTTCTTT
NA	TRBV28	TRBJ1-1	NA	CASSWGTRTFF	TGTGCCAGCAGCTGGGGTACTAGGACTTTCTTT
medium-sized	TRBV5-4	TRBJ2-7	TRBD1	CASSFPGQAPYEQYF	TGTGCCAGCAGCTTTCCGGGACAGGCTCCCTACGAGCAGTACTTC
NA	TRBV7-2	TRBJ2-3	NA	CASSLAVSGSRSTDTQYF	TGTGCCAGCAGCTTAGCGGTCAGCGGCAGCCGAAGCACAGATACGCAGTATTTT
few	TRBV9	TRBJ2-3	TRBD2	CASSSSAGGRTDTQYF	TGTGCCAGCAGCTCATCAGCGGGGGGAAGGACAGATACGCAGTATTTT
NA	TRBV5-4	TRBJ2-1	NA	CASSFTGRIYNEQFF	TGTGCCAGCAGCTTTACAGGTAGGATTTACAATGAGCAGTTCTTC
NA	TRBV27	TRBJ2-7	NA	CASRQGISYEQYF	TGTGCCAGCAGGCAGGGGATCTCCTACGAGCAGTACTTC
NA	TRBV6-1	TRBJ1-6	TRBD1	CASSEITGGSSPLHF	TGTGCCAGCAGTGAAATAACAGGGGGCAGTTCACCCCTCCACTTT
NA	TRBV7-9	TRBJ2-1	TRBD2	CASSSGTSIHEQFF	TGTGCCAGCAGCTCCGGGACTAGCATCCATGAGCAGTTCTTC
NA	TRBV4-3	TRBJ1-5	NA	CASSQDATGPQPQHF	TGCGCCAGCAGCCAAGATGCAACAGGCCCACAGCCCCAGCATTTT
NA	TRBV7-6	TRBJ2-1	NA	CATTGGEYNEQFF	TGTGCCACCACGGGGGGCGAATACAATGAGCAGTTCTTC
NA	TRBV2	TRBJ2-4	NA	CASSDRQVAKNIQYF	TGTGCCAGCAGTGACCGACAGGTAGCCAAAAACATTCAGTACTTC
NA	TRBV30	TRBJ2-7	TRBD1	CACLPGQGLYEQYF	TGTGCCTGTCTCCCGGGACAGGGCCTCTACGAGCAGTACTTC
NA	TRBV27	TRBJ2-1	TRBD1	CASSPRDRVGQFF	TGTGCCAGCAGTCCCCGGGACAGGGTAGGGCAGTTCTTC